This TCR beta chain was identified in a study of blood T cell repertoires in COVID-19. The wider study: Samples came from the United States, Italy and Spain, spanning acute and convalescent COVID-19.

Sequencing used immunoSEQ multiplex PCR; TCRdb keeps in-frame clones, though not all of them. The sample records about 220,000 clones, approximately 80% being singletons. This clone appeared a single time. The germline V gene has CDR1 MGHDK and CDR2 SYGVNS. Trimming cost V 4 bases and J 1 base, with 13 bases left between them. The CDR3 covers 16 residues. The V gene is TRBV25-1, the J gene TRBJ2-2; perhaps TRBD2 as D (6 bases). This TCR derives from a human donor in a cohort sampled during active COVID-19. Sequencing used peripheral blood. The DNA for the CDR3 is TGTGCCAGCAGTGCCTCGGGGCGGGGGAACACCGGGGAGCTGTTTTTT. This translates into CASSASGRGNTGELFF.